These 24 T cell receptor beta chains came from one sample sequenced in a study of cytomegalovirus exposure and HLA in healthy donors. Vbeta (60) and Jbeta (13) primers were used in the PCR. Generated by immunoSEQ multiplex PCR, the TCRdb table keeps only in-frame clones and is missing some. Among over 50,000 clones listed, around 75% were seen once. The specimen was PBMCs. The receptor set was obtained from a man between 50 and 59 years old in good health and CMV-seropositive.

The chain uses TRBV6-5 and TRBJ1-5; D is ambiguous. Germline CDR1 MNHEY, CDR2 SVGAGI. This CDR3 spans 11 amino acids. Trimming removed 7 bases at V and 13 bases at J, with 14 bases between. CDR3 region: CASTDTAPQHF. Written as DNA, the CDR3 is TGTGCCAGCACTGACACGGCCCCACAGCATTTT.

As regards this clone: The junction shows a germline mismatch at one end, possibly a read error. This chain connects TRBV6-4 to TRBJ2-1, with TRBD2 identical over 12 bases. The CDR3 contains 14 residues. Germline lookup yields CDR1 MRHNA and CDR2 SNTAGT. CDR3 region: CASSLTSGGNGQFF. CDR3 sequence (DNA): TGTGCCAGCAGCCTGACTAGCGGGGGCAATGGGCAGTTCTTC.

V is TRBV19 and J is TRBJ2-5, with a possible D match to TRBD2 (5 bases). Germline CDR1 and CDR2: LNHDA and SQIVND (reference sequence). V was clipped by 6 bases and J by 2 bases, with 19 bases between them. This CDR3 has 16 residues. CDR3 sequence (DNA): TGTGCCAGTAGCCCTATGAGGGCGGTGGATCAAGAGACCCAGTACTTC. It is translated as CASSPMRAVDQETQYF.

The genes are TRBV19 and TRBJ1-5; D perhaps matches TRBD1 (6 bases). The CDR3 spans 15 residues. The V gene's germline CDR1 is LNHDA and CDR2 SQIVND (reference sequence). V gave up 4 bases and J gave up 1 base, with 11 bases separating them. As DNA, the CDR3 is TGTGCCAGTAGTACACAGGGACGGAGCAATCAGCCCCAGCATTTT. Translating gives CASSTQGRSNQPQHF.

This clone has only a few counts. The rearrangement uses TRBV19 and TRBJ2-5; D uncertain. The J call is uncertain, as TRBJ2-7 better fits the DNA end. The CDR3 has 13 residues. Per germline, CDR1 LNHDA and CDR2 SQIVND (reference sequence). The CDR3 loop is CASSIGQGYEQYF. The CDR3 DNA is TGTGCCAGTAGTATAGGACAAGGCTACGAGCAGTACTTC.

This clone was counted once. The chain carries TRBV5-5 and TRBJ2-1; TRBD2 might be the D (5 bases). CDR1 is SGHKS and CDR2 is YYEKEE in the germline V gene (reference sequence). Trimming left V 0 bases short and J 3 bases short, with 10 bases between. This CDR3 comprises 15 residues. The CDR3 protein is CASSLEAESYNEQFF. The CDR3 DNA is TGTGCCAGCAGCTTGGAAGCGGAGAGCTACAATGAGCAGTTCTTC.

This clone was picked up a small number of times. This chain joins TRBV6-5 and TRBJ1-2; 8 bases map to TRBD1. J was trimmed by 0 bases and V by 6 bases; bases with no gene match: 6. This CDR3 is 15 amino acids long. Looked up from germline, CDR1 is MNHEY and CDR2 is SVGAGI. In nucleotides, the CDR3 is TGTGCCAGCAGACAGGGGGACGGATCTAACTATGGCTACACCTTC. It codes for CASRQGDGSNYGYTF.

This chain joins TRBV5-5 and TRBJ2-2; TRBD1 matches 9 bases. The CDR3 is made up of 15 amino acids. Trimming at V came to 3 bases and at J to 7 bases, leaving 7 bases not matched to a gene. CDR1 is SGHKS, CDR2 YYEKEE, per germline (reference sequence). The CDR3 DNA is TGTGCCAGCAGCTACAGGGGGCGCGACCACGGGGAGCTGTTTTTT. Its translation is CASSYRGRDHGELFF. Supplemented by reference TRBV5-5 and TRBJ2-2, the full variable domain reads DAGVTQSPTHLIKTRGQQVTLRCSPISGHKSVSWYQQVLGQGPQFIFQYYEKEERGRGNFPDRFSARQFPNYSSELNVNALLLGDSALYLCASSYRGRDHGELFFGEGSRLTVL.

CDR3 nucleotides: TGTGCCATTGCAGGGAACTATGGCTACACCTTC. Amino acids: CAIAGNYGYTF. V gene TRBV28 combines with J gene TRBJ1-2; D perhaps matches TRBD1 (5 bases). Per germline, CDR1 MDHEN and CDR2 SYDVKM. Trimming shortened V by 10 bases and J by 2 bases, and 8 bases separated the two germline ends. The CDR3 is 11 amino acids.

Regarding this clone: The same CDR3 is also encoded by other DNA sequences in this sample. This rearrangement joins TRBV27 to TRBJ2-7; weak D call: TRBD2 (5 bases). CDR1 and CDR2 from the germline V gene are MNHEY and SMNVEV (reference sequence). V lost 4 bases and J lost 4, with 14 bases in between. This CDR3 comprises 14 residues. The CDR3 region has the DNA TGTGCCAGCAGTTCCGTTTCTAGCTCATACGAGCAGTACTTC. Residues: CASSSVSSSYEQYF.

The J gene is TRBJ1-1, the V gene TRBV19; D perhaps matches TRBD1 (5 bases). The CDR3 is made up of 13 amino acids. Germline assignment: CDR1 LNHDA and CDR2 SQIVND (reference sequence). Trimming shortened V by 3 bases and J by 1 base, and 6 bases separated the two germline ends. CDR3 bases: TGTGCCAGTAGTATCGGGGGGAACACTGAAGCTTTCTTT. Translation: CASSIGGNTEAFF.

V and J are TRBV6-5 and TRBJ1-3; TRBD1 is a possible D gene (6 bases). This CDR3 spans 15 amino acids. V lost 4 bases and J 0 bases, leaving 10 bases between the germline ends. The germline V gene has CDR1 MNHEY and CDR2 SVGAGI. The CDR3 bases are TGTGCCAGCAGTTCCGACAGGAGCTCTGGAAACACCATATATTTT. It is translated as CASSSDRSSGNTIYF.

The J gene is TRBJ1-1, the V gene TRBV5-4, with 7 bases that match TRBD1. CDR3 length equals 16 residues. Trimming took 5 bases from V and 0 from J; bases not matched to a gene: 10. Germline V gene data show CDR1 as SGHNT and CDR2 as YYREEE (reference sequence). Here the CDR3 DNA reads TGTGCCAGCAGTTTTGGGGACAGACTTTTGAACACTGAAGCTTTCTTT. This codes for CASSFGDRLLNTEAFF.

The chain combines TRBV11-3 with TRBJ2-1, with TRBD2 matching 16 bases. V trimming: 5 bases; J trimming: 3 bases; junction bases outside the gene matches: 7. The germline V gene encodes CDR1 SGHNT and CDR2 YENEEA. The CDR3 is 18 amino acids. CDR3 DNA sequence: TGTGCCAGCAGCGGGGGACTAGCGGGGGGGCCAGGCTACAATGAGCAGTTCTTC. This translates into CASSGGLAGGPGYNEQFF.

Details on this clone: This is likely a read error, given that the CDR3 carries no conserved phenylalanine or tryptophan at its end. The genes are TRBV29-1 and TRBJ2-3, with D uncertain. V lost 7 bases, J lost 0 bases, and 8 bases lay in between. Germline V CDR1 and CDR2: SQVTM, ANQGSEA. The CDR3 totals 12 residues. Here the CDR3 DNA reads TGCAGCGCAGATCCAAGCACAGATACGCAGTATTTG. This translates into CSADPSTDTQYL.

The rearrangement uses TRBV6-5 and TRBJ2-7; 7 positions agree with TRBD2. CDR3 length: 14 amino acids. Germline-derived CDR1 and CDR2 are MNHEY and SVGAGI. J lost 6 bases, V lost 0 bases, and 5 bases had no gene match. The CDR3 loop is CASSYSETSIEQYF. As DNA, the CDR3 is TGTGCCAGCAGTTACTCGGAGACTAGCATCGAGCAGTACTTC.

This chain uses TRBV28 with TRBJ2-7; 7 bases fit TRBD1. This CDR3 has 15 amino acids. Germline CDR1 reads MDHEN; CDR2 reads SYDVKM. J gave up 2 bases and V 5 bases, and 9 bases lay outside the gene matches. This chain's CDR3 is CASSKPGTVTYEQYF. CDR3 DNA sequence: TGTGCCAGCAGTAAACCCGGGACAGTTACCTACGAGCAGTACTTC.

The V and J genes are TRBV30 and TRBJ1-2; 10 nucleotides match TRBD1. Germline CDR1 reads GTSNPN; CDR2 reads SVGIG (reference sequence). This CDR3 comprises 15 residues. With 8 bases clipped from V and 5 bases from J, the junction kept 14 bases outside the gene matches. The CDR3 DNA sequence: TGTGCCCGGGATCTCGGACAGGGGGAAAAATATGGCTACACCTTC. Its protein product is CARDLGQGEKYGYTF.

This sequence joins TRBV7-9 and TRBJ2-7; D is possibly TRBD2 (7 bases). Germline V gene data show CDR1 as SEHNR and CDR2 as FQNEAQ (reference sequence). The CDR3 runs to 15 residues. Trimming removed 1 base at V and 0 bases at J, with 10 bases between. The CDR3 here is CASSLGGGFSYEQYF. CDR3 coding DNA: TGTGCCAGCAGCTTAGGGGGGGGCTTCTCCTACGAGCAGTACTTC.

Regarding this clone: With a much larger clone just one base away, this may be a read error. The rearrangement uses TRBV7-5 and TRBJ1-5; TRBD1 is the table's D call and was not checked against the DNA. TRBV7-5 corresponds to a pseudogene. CDR3 length: 12 residues. DNA for the CDR3: TGTGCCAGCAGTCAGGGCAATCAGCCCCAGCATTTT. Amino acid sequence: CASSQGNQPQHF.

Regarding this clone: This sample includes further DNA sequences coding for the same CDR3. V gene TRBV27 combines with J gene TRBJ1-6; D is undetermined. The V gene lost 6 bases and the J gene lost 3 bases, with 15 bases spanning the gap. This CDR3 is built from 16 residues. From germline, CDR1 is MNHEY and CDR2 SMNVEV (reference sequence). The CDR3 nucleotides are TGTGCCAGCAGATTAAAGGCGGGGAACTATAATTCACCCCTCCACTTT. Translated: CASRLKAGNYNSPLHF.

The chain links TRBV9 to TRBJ2-5; 9 nucleotides match TRBD2. J lost 7 bases, V lost 0 bases, and 10 bases had no gene match. The CDR3 is made up of 16 amino acids. Germline V gene sequence: CDR1 SGDLS, CDR2 YYNGEE. DNA for the CDR3: TGTGCCAGCAGCGTAGATCTCGCGGGGGGGCCGGGGACCCAGTACTTC. Residues: CASSVDLAGGPGTQYF.

This clone has a single count. J is TRBJ1-1 and V is TRBV18; possible D gene TRBD1, 5 bases. V was pared by 3 bases and J by 1 base, with 9 bases between. This CDR3 is 14 amino acids long. The germline V gene has CDR1 KGHSH and CDR2 LQKENI. This CDR3 is CASSPDTPNTEAFF. The CDR3, as DNA: TGTGCCAGCTCACCGGACACCCCGAACACTGAAGCTTTCTTT.

This chain joins TRBV10-3 and TRBJ1-3, with 7 nucleotides matching TRBD1. The CDR3 totals 18 residues. In germline, CDR1 is ENHRY, CDR2 SYGVKD. J was trimmed by 4 bases and V by 0 bases; bases with no gene match: 12. CDR3 in amino acids: CAISESIGGSAAGNTIYF. For the CDR3, the DNA is TGTGCCATCAGTGAGTCGATAGGGGGCTCCGCGGCCGGAAACACCATATATTTT.